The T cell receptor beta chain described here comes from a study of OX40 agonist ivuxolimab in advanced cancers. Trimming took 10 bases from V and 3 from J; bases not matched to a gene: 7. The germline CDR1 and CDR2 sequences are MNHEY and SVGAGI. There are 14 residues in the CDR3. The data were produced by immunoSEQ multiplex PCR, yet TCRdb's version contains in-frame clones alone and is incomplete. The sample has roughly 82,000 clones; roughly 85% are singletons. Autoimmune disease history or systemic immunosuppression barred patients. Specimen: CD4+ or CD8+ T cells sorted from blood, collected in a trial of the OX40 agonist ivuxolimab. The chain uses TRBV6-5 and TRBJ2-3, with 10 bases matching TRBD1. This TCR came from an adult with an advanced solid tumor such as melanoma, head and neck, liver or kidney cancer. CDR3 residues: CATGGQGSTDTQYF. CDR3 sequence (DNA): TGTGCCACCGGGGGACAGGGGTCGACAGATACGCAGTATTTT.